This record covers a single T cell receptor beta chain. Its antigen is undetermined. This sample was included in a study of lymphopenia after photon versus proton radiotherapy. Whole-study results and caveats: Post-nadir diversity loss with photons came from oligoclonal expansion, particularly CD8+ Temra cells.

The repertoire was sequenced with immunoSEQ multiplex PCR; TCRdb's copy has only in-frame clones and lacks some. The repertoire has about 30,000 clones, about 93% of them found once; the top ten carry around 0.7%. V gave up 8 bases and J gave up 7 bases; unmatched junction bases: 5. The CDR3 covers 13 residues. The germline gives CDR1 MNHNY, CDR2 SVGAGI (reference sequence). This chain joins TRBV6-6 and TRBJ1-6; TRBD1 agrees at 7 bases. This receptor was identified in a woman in her forties or fifties with cholangiocarcinoma. Sequenced here: peripheral blood, sampled from a patient treated with photon-based radiotherapy. The CDR3 protein is CASSGTENSPLHF. CDR3 sequence (DNA): TGTGCCAGCTCCGGGACAGAGAATTCACCCCTCCACTTT.